The entry below describes one T cell receptor beta chain. This sample is part of a study of early T cells in non-severe SARS-CoV-2 infection. On the study more broadly: Sequenced bulk RNA came from whole blood that was unsorted, and chains were unpaired.

Trimming cost V 6 bases and J 4 bases, with 14 bases left between them. The CDR3 runs to 14 residues. TCRdb itself ran the 5' RACE reads through MiXCR, one entry per CDR3 protein. The data hold about 36,000 distinct CDR3 sequences, with about 6.8% observed a single time. This sequence joins TRBV12-3 or TRBV12-4 and TRBJ2-3; the D call may be TRBD1 or TRBD2 (5 bases each). The specimen was whole blood, collected at baseline. The receptor was isolated from an adult who was a healthcare worker with PCR-confirmed SARS-CoV-2 infection or an uninfected control (not recorded which). The CDR3 DNA reads as TGTGCCAGCAGCTTGGGTGGGGGTTCAGATACGCAGTATTTT. Encoded protein: CASSLGGGSDTQYF.